This TCR beta chain derives from a study of cytomegalovirus exposure and HLA in healthy donors. The study's findings and limits: V segments that were indistinguishable, TRBV6-2 and TRBV6-3 among them, were omitted from analysis. CMV serostatus alone was available as immune exposure information.

As regards this clone: Its target is not known.

Looked up from germline, CDR1 is MDHEN and CDR2 is SYDVKM. V gave up 5 bases and J gave up 5 bases; unmatched junction bases: 5. CDR3 length: 15 residues. The PCR had 60 Vbeta and 13 Jbeta primers. Using immunoSEQ multiplex PCR, the repertoire was profiled, and TCRdb retains in-frame clones only, with some absent. The data show around 190,000 clones, 70% to 90% seen once. This clonotype originated in a woman in her twenties or thirties in good health and CMV-seronegative. The chain combines TRBV28 with TRBJ1-3; TRBD1 aligns across 11 bases. The sequenced material came from PBMCs. CDR3 DNA sequence: TGTGCCAGCAGTGCGGACAGGGGGCTGAGAAACACCATATATTTT. Translation: CASSADRGLRNTIYF. The whole variable domain, filled in from reference TRBV28 and TRBJ1-3, reads DVKVTQSSRYLVKRTGEKVFLECVQDMDHENMFWYRQDPGLGLRLIYFSYDVKMKEKGDIPEGYSVSREKKERFSLILESASTNQTSMYLCASSADRGLRNTIYFGEGSWLTVV.